The 2 T cell receptor beta chains listed next were all sequenced from one sample in a study of shared clonotypes between healthy human individuals. Selected positively for CCR7 and CD45RO-negative, naive CD8 cells excluded terminally differentiated effector memory CD45RA+ cells. Sequencing used immunoSEQ multiplex PCR; TCRdb keeps in-frame clones, though not all of them. The table has 1.5 million to 2.5 million clones, over 85% seen once; the top ten hold 0.95% to 1.5%. Specimen: naive CD8+ T cells sorted from blood. The receptors come from a man aged 18 to 30 in good health.

V gene TRBV9 combines with J gene TRBJ2-4; TRBD1 agrees at 8 bases. The V and J ends lost 0 bases and 8 bases, in that order; junction bases with no gene match: 10. The germline gives CDR1 SGDLS, CDR2 YYNGEE. The CDR3 has 16 amino acids. DNA for the CDR3: TGTGCCAGCAGCGTAGGACAGGGGTCCGCCCTTGACATTCAGTACTTC. Translated, it gives CASSVGQGSALDIQYF.

CDR3 DNA sequence: TGCGCCAGCAGCCAAGTTTTCGAGGGGGGGCCCTACGAGCAGTACTTC. Translated, it gives CASSQVFEGGPYEQYF. The chain has TRBV4-1 and TRBJ2-7; the D gene is possibly TRBD2 (7 bases). V was cut by 1 base and J by 2 bases, with 15 bases left in between. CDR1 is MGHRA, CDR2 YSYEKL, per germline. The CDR3 covers 16 residues.